The present TCR beta chain was sequenced within a study of blood T cell repertoires in COVID-19. Study-wide background: From the United States, Italy and Spain came samples of acute and convalescent COVID-19. Sources were T cells, B-cell-depleted T cells, or PBMCs; the material itself was cDNA or gDNA.

Original methodology: Amplification from reference gene primers served as the basis for estimated nucleated cell counts. Sequencing was performed with immunoSEQ multiplex PCR; in TCRdb, only in-frame clones are kept and a portion is missing. For V, J and clone size, that table is used; D and trimming come from the DNA. This table holds approximately 98,000 clones, around 76% found once. Trimming removed 8 bases from V and 0 bases from J; junction bases left unmatched: 27. Germline assignment: CDR1 LGHDT and CDR2 YNNKEL (reference sequence). The CDR3 consists of 21 residues. This chain connects TRBV3-1 (or the pseudogene TRBV3-2) to TRBJ1-1; 7 bases line up with TRBD1. Sequencing was performed on peripheral blood. This sequence originates from a man aged 80 or over with acute or convalescent COVID-19. DNA of the CDR3: TGTGCCAGCTTACTGAGTCGTCCAAAAGTCATTCAGGGGGTCATGAACACTGAAGCTTTCTTT. It translates to CASLLSRPKVIQGVMNTEAFF.